These T cell receptor beta chains were read from a single sample in a study of tumour-infiltrating T cells in Burkitt lymphoma. Here immunoSEQ multiplex PCR was the method, and the copy in TCRdb shows in-frame clones only, minus some. The sample includes about 1,700 clones, less than 20% of them seen just once. The sample consisted of tumor tissue. The receptor source for this set is a human donor with diffuse large B-cell lymphoma. Both conserved end residues are part of each CDR3. The D gene is left open where the match is weak.

J gene: TRBJ1-1
D gene: NA
V gene: TRBV5-1
CDR3 protein: CASSLAAGVLATEAFF

J gene: TRBJ1-3
D gene: NA
V gene: TRBV10-3
CDR3 protein: CAISGRERASGNTIYF

J gene: TRBJ1-2
D gene: TRBD1
V gene: TRBV4-2
CDR3 protein: CASSHPPGQGLRYGYTF

J gene: TRBJ2-2
D gene: NA
V gene: TRBV28
CDR3 protein: CASDTGPTGELFF

J gene: TRBJ1-6
D gene: TRBD1
V gene: TRBV18
CDR3 protein: CASSRRGMSNSPLHF

J gene: TRBJ1-1
D gene: NA
V gene: TRBV18
CDR3 protein: CASSPYWNTEAFF

J gene: TRBJ2-1
D gene: NA
V gene: TRBV6-5
CDR3 protein: CASSSLLGYEQFF

J gene: TRBJ2-7
D gene: NA
V gene: TRBV7-6
CDR3 protein: CASSLAPDSYEQYF

J gene: TRBJ2-7
D gene: TRBD1
V gene: TRBV6-6
CDR3 protein: CASSLDRGSSYEQYF

J gene: TRBJ2-2
D gene: TRBD2
V gene: TRBV4-3
CDR3 protein: CASSQDSGGVTGELFF

J gene: TRBJ2-5
D gene: TRBD2
V gene: TRBV27
CDR3 protein: CASSSLRAGVQETQYF

J gene: TRBJ1-2
D gene: NA
V gene: TRBV11-2
CDR3 protein: CASSPVASHSLYGYTF

J gene: TRBJ1-1
D gene: NA
V gene: TRBV6-5
CDR3 protein: CASSYGGYTEAFF

J gene: TRBJ2-7
D gene: NA
V gene: TRBV5-1
CDR3 protein: CASSLEQLYEQYF

J gene: TRBJ1-1
D gene: NA
V gene: TRBV5-5
CDR3 protein: CASSLQPLQPHEAFF

J gene: TRBJ1-1
D gene: NA
V gene: TRBV7-6
CDR3 protein: CASSSTGATEAFF

J gene: TRBJ2-3
D gene: NA
V gene: TRBV28
CDR3 protein: CASSTGHHEFTDTQYF

J gene: TRBJ1-2
D gene: NA
V gene: TRBV19
CDR3 protein: CASSIAPVGYGYTF

J gene: TRBJ2-7
D gene: NA
V gene: TRBV5-1
CDR3 protein: CASRIREQYF

J gene: TRBJ2-1
D gene: NA
V gene: TRBV4-3
CDR3 protein: CASSQDKSSYNEQFF

J gene: TRBJ2-1
D gene: NA
V gene: TRBV7-9
CDR3 protein: CASSFFDEQFF

J gene: TRBJ2-1
D gene: TRBD2
V gene: TRBV9
CDR3 protein: CASSGRTSGNNEQFF

J gene: TRBJ2-2
D gene: NA
V gene: TRBV6-1
CDR3 protein: CASREQGLGSTGELFF

J gene: TRBJ1-2
D gene: NA
V gene: TRBV30
CDR3 protein: CAWSAGTSGAYGYTF

J gene: TRBJ1-2
D gene: NA
V gene: TRBV7-9
CDR3 protein: CASSRTGQLGYTF

J gene: TRBJ2-3
D gene: NA
V gene: TRBV10-1
CDR3 protein: CASSHGWTGPDTQYF

J gene: TRBJ1-5
D gene: TRBD1
V gene: TRBV19
CDR3 protein: CASSIGGQLYSNQPQHF

J gene: TRBJ2-3
D gene: TRBD2
V gene: TRBV29-1
CDR3 protein: CSVLGLASTDTQYF

J gene: TRBJ1-4
D gene: NA
V gene: TRBV27
CDR3 protein: CASRHRNEKLFF

J gene: TRBJ2-6
D gene: NA
V gene: TRBV15
CDR3 protein: CATSPVGGANVLTF

J gene: TRBJ2-7
D gene: TRBD2
V gene: TRBV4-1
CDR3 protein: CASSPTPSGSSYEQYF

J gene: TRBJ2-2
D gene: TRBD2
V gene: TRBV4-2
CDR3 protein: CASSQDQGGAGELFF

J gene: TRBJ1-5
D gene: NA
V gene: TRBV19
CDR3 protein: CARVALANQPQHF

J gene: TRBJ2-1
D gene: TRBD1
V gene: TRBV6-5
CDR3 protein: CASRHRGFYNEQFF

J gene: TRBJ1-2
D gene: NA
V gene: TRBV27
CDR3 protein: CASSLRRAYYGYTF

J gene: TRBJ1-1
D gene: NA
V gene: TRBV13
CDR3 protein: CASSLEKTLTEAFF

J gene: TRBJ1-1
D gene: NA
V gene: TRBV29-1
CDR3 protein: CSVERNTEAFF

J gene: TRBJ2-1
D gene: NA
V gene: TRBV6-5
CDR3 protein: CASSYNYEQFF

J gene: TRBJ1-1
D gene: NA
V gene: TRBV7-8
CDR3 protein: CASSALVPKAFF

J gene: TRBJ2-5
D gene: TRBD1
V gene: TRBV25-1
CDR3 protein: CASSLGGRETQYF

J gene: TRBJ2-5
D gene: TRBD2
V gene: TRBV7-7
CDR3 protein: CASSLAGNRETQYF